This is a list of T cell receptor beta chains from one sample in a study of shared clonotypes between healthy human individuals. Clones were sequenced by immunoSEQ multiplex PCR, and TCRdb holds only the in-frame ones, with some missing. The repertoire has about 980,000 clones, 60% to 85% of them found once; the top ten carry over 1.3%. Sequenced: memory CD4+ T cells sorted from blood. The receptor set was obtained from a young man in good health. CDR3s include the opening cysteine and the closing phenylalanine or tryptophan. Fields, in order: V gene, CDR3 protein.

TRBV5-6,CASSLLFSGTSGRSYF
TRBV7-2,CASSPGGSYNEQFF
TRBV7-6,CASSLSVTQETQYF
TRBV10-3,CAIRLGAADTEAFF
TRBV9,CASNRLGEYNEQFF
TRBV18,CASSPAGQGKYGYTF
TRBV6-5,CASSYSGGGTEAFF
TRBV27,CASSRDRFTDTQYF
TRBV28,CASSSGPVGNQPQHF
TRBV19,CASRVGQGSTGELFF
TRBV2,CASSGQPNTEAFF
TRBV5-1,CASSLMWGPDNEQFF
TRBV6-5,CASRKTGAYGYTF
TRBV4-1,CASSQDGRAQYF
TRBV4-3,CASSDTGGPLNTEAFF
TRBV18,CASSLSGTSEQYF
TRBV5-6,CASSLGRGLDTQYF
TRBV18,CASSGGKETQYF
TRBV27,CASSLGWGANVLTF
TRBV30,CAWSVEGRKGEKLFF
TRBV5-1,CASSAGTGREPQHF
TRBV6-5,CASSYSARLTYEQYF
TRBV6-5,CASSYGGDPFEKLFF
TRBV7-2,CASSFAPDQPQHF
TRBV5-4,CASSLGAGSEQYF
TRBV7-2,CASRLGLAGDYEQYF
TRBV28,CASSPTGVSRQPQHF
TRBV5-5,CASTPGQGGQPQHF
TRBV25-1,CASSEAGSETQYF
TRBV6-6,CASSYTDRTDYGYTF
TRBV4-1,CASSQEILAVLGNEQFF
TRBV30,CAWAMGGFTSGANVLTF